Listed here are 11 T cell receptor beta chains from one sample, sequenced in a study of T-cell memory formation after mild COVID-19. TCRdb re-analysed the 5' RACE reads in MiXCR, keeping a single row per CDR3 protein. This repertoire shows 550,000 to 600,000 distinct CDR3 sequences, 15% to 20% found once; its top ten account for roughly 8.2%. The material sequenced was PBMCs or a T cell subset sorted from them (not recorded which). The receptors were gathered from an adult woman who had mild COVID-19 (a few samples of this study predate the infection). Cell type and time point are not known.

This chain links TRBV5-1 with TRBJ2-7; no reliable D call. This CDR3 has 18 residues. The germline gives CDR1 SGHRS, CDR2 YFSETQ. Trimming cost V 0 bases and J 7 bases, with 26 bases left between them. CDR3 protein: CASSLGSVLGTAPEEQYF. The DNA for the CDR3 is TGCGCCAGCAGCTTGGGGTCGGTATTGGGCACGGCCCCGGAGGAGCAGTACTTC.

The chain joins TRBV5-1 to TRBJ2-2, with no clear D. V dropped 0 bases and J dropped 4 bases, with 7 bases sitting between them. CDR3 length: 14 residues. The germline V gene encodes CDR1 SGHRS and CDR2 YFSETQ. The CDR3 DNA is TGCGCCAGCAGCTTGGACTCCGCCACCGGGGAGCTGTTTTTT. Its translation: CASSLDSATGELFF.

In this sample, this clonotype turned up a few times. At one end the junction does not follow the germline gene, possibly because of a read error. This chain's CDR3 is CASIQRELF. In DNA, the CDR3 is TGCGCCAGCATCCAGCGGGAGCTCTTC. The chain employs TRBV5-1 and TRBJ2-1, with 8 bases identical to TRBD2. The CDR3 has 9 residues. Germline CDR1 reads SGHRS; CDR2 reads YFSETQ. Looking up the rest from reference TRBV5-1 and TRBJ2-1 gives the full variable domain: KAGVTQTPRYLIKTRGQQVTLSCSPISGHRSVSWYQQTPGQGLQFLFEYFSETQRNKGNFPGRFSGRQFSNSRSEMNVSTLELGDSALYLCASIQRELFGPGTRLTVL.

This clonotype was counted only a few times. V is TRBV15 and J is TRBJ2-1; D gene uncertain. Germline CDR1 and CDR2: LNHNV and YYDKDF (reference sequence). The CDR3 is made up of 15 amino acids. The V and J ends lost 0 bases and 6 bases respectively, with 12 bases between them. CDR3 coding DNA: TGTGCCACCAGCAGAGATGGTTTAGTAGGCAATGAGCAGTTCTTC. Translation: CATSRDGLVGNEQFF.

This clonotype has only a few counts. The rearrangement uses TRBV7-9 and TRBJ2-1; 8 bases map to TRBD1. The CDR3 runs to 15 residues. CDR1 SEHNR and CDR2 FQNEAQ come from the germline V gene (reference sequence). Trimming cost V 4 bases and J 7 bases; bases outside gene matches: 9. The DNA of the CDR3 is TGTGCCAGCAGCTACTATCGGACAGGGACTAATGAGCAGTTCTTC. This codes for CASSYYRTGTNEQFF.

V gene TRBV6-2 or TRBV6-3 combines with J gene TRBJ2-1; unclear D gene. The CDR3 runs 14 residues. V was clipped by 6 bases and J by 10 bases, with 19 bases between them. CDR1 and CDR2 (germline): MNHEY, SVGEGT. CDR3 DNA sequence: TGTGCCAGCAGCCGCGAATATACCACGAGGGAGCAGTTCTTC. This gives the protein CASSREYTTREQFF.

The rearrangement uses TRBV7-8 and TRBJ2-3, with TRBD2 identical over 8 bases. V gave up 2 bases and J gave up 2 bases; unmatched junction bases: 3. The germline CDR1 and CDR2 sequences are SGHVS and FQNEAQ. The CDR3 loop spans 15 amino acids. CDR3 sequence (DNA): TGTGCCAGCAGCTTACGCGGGGGGTACACAGATACGCAGTATTTT. This sequence encodes CASSLRGGYTDTQYF.

This chain links TRBV13 with TRBJ2-1; TRBD2 aligns across 12 bases. The V segment lost 1 base and the J segment 5 bases; nucleotides outside the gene matches: 3. CDR1 PRHDT and CDR2 FYEKMQ come from the germline V gene (reference sequence). CDR3 size: 16 residues. CDR3 nucleotides: TGTGCCAGCAGCTTAGCAGGACTAGCGGGGAACAATGAGCAGTTCTTC. Protein product: CASSLAGLAGNNEQFF. Using reference TRBV13 and TRBJ2-1 for the parts outside the CDR3, the full variable domain is AAGVIQSPRHLIKEKRETATLKCYPIPRHDTVYWYQQGPGQDPQFLISFYEKMQSDKGSIPDRFSAQQFSDYHSELNMSSLELGDSALYFCASSLAGLAGNNEQFFGPGTRLTVL.

V and J are TRBV7-9 and TRBJ2-5; D is unresolved. The CDR3 length is 14 residues. Deletions cut 5 bases from V and 3 bases from J, with 13 bases between. Germline-derived CDR1 and CDR2 are SEHNR and FQNEAQ (reference sequence). In DNA, the CDR3 is TGTGCCAGCAGCGATTACGGAGATGAAGAGACCCAGTACTTC. It codes for CASSDYGDEETQYF.

The chain uses TRBV7-2 and TRBJ2-1, with 8 positions matching TRBD2. Germline assignment: CDR1 SGHTA and CDR2 FQGNSA. The CDR3 contains 16 residues. V dropped 3 bases and J dropped 2; count of bases not matched to a gene: 6. The CDR3 region has the DNA TGTGCCAGCAGCTTGGCGGCGGGGGGTGCCTACAATGAGCAGTTCTTC. Translation gives CASSLAAGGAYNEQFF.

The chain is built from TRBV5-1 and TRBJ2-4, with no clear D. The CDR3 consists of 14 residues. V was shortened by 4 bases and J by 6 bases, with 14 bases between the two germline ends. Germline V gives CDR1 SGHRS, CDR2 YFSETQ. The chain's CDR3 is CASSASQTRNIQYF. For the CDR3, the DNA is TGCGCCAGCAGCGCCAGCCAAACACGAAACATTCAGTACTTC.